This TCR beta chain was obtained from a study of blood T cell repertoires in COVID-19. Study details: From T cells, B-cell-depleted T cells, or PBMCs came the material, which was cDNA or gDNA.

The authors' processing: Nucleated cell number was recorded as an estimate derived from reference gene primer amplification. The protocol was immunoSEQ multiplex PCR, while the TCRdb copy is restricted to in-frame clones and leaves out a portion. That table gives V, J and clone size, and the DNA gave D and trimming. The sample comprises around 300,000 clones, around 81% of which are singletons, and around 4.1% rests with the top ten. Input material: peripheral blood. This clonotype was obtained from a woman aged 50 to 60 with active or convalescent COVID-19.

CDR3 coding DNA: TGTGCCAGCTCACCGCCTTTGGGCAGGGACTATGGCTACACCTTC. It is translated as CASSPPLGRDYGYTF. V usage is TRBV18 and J usage is TRBJ1-2; D perhaps matches TRBD1 (5 bases). Trimming cost V 3 bases and J 3 bases, with 14 bases left between them. The CDR3 length is 15 residues. CDR1 is KGHSH and CDR2 is LQKENI in the germline V gene. The full variable domain, completed using reference TRBV18 and TRBJ1-2, is NAGVMQNPRHLVRRRGQEARLRCSPMKGHSHVYWYRQLPEEGLKFMVYLQKENIIDESGMPKERFSAEFPKEGPSILRIQQVVRGDSAAYFCASSPPLGRDYGYTFGSGTRLTVV.